This T cell receptor (beta chain) was sequenced during a study of quantifying T cell responses using KT2 cells. Study at large: TCR alpha and beta constant-region primers primed reverse transcription of RNA. Under optimum conditions, T4 ligation efficiency was estimated at more than 8.5%. The second PCR was a qPCR stopped at a predetermined fluorescence threshold. General study points: Counts of KT2 alpha and beta sequences rose linearly with the number of KT2 cells added.

This clonotype came up many times. Its antigen is unknown. The cDNA 3' end received a ligated oligonucleotide with a UMI. The first PCR ran roughly 4 cycles with an equimolar RC1.1 and RC1.2 beta primer mix. TCRdb used MiXCR to reprocess the UMI-ligation and nested PCR reads, holding one entry per CDR3 protein. The sample shows about 33,000 distinct CDR3 sequences, 10% of them seen only once. This CDR3 spans 13 amino acids. V gave up 6 bases and J gave up 10 bases, with 13 bases separating them. Germline CDR1 is MNHNY and CDR2 is SVGAGI (reference sequence). Different KT2-to-PBMC ratios were created with a constant PBMC count.

Sequences were obtained from PBMCs spiked with cells of the T cell clone KT2. The chain combines TRBV6-6 with TRBJ1-6; a weak D match, TRBD1 (6 bases). This receptor was taken from a human donor. This CDR3 is CASRDRGYSPLHF. The CDR3 coding sequence is TGTGCCAGCAGGGACAGAGGTTACTCACCCCTCCACTTT.